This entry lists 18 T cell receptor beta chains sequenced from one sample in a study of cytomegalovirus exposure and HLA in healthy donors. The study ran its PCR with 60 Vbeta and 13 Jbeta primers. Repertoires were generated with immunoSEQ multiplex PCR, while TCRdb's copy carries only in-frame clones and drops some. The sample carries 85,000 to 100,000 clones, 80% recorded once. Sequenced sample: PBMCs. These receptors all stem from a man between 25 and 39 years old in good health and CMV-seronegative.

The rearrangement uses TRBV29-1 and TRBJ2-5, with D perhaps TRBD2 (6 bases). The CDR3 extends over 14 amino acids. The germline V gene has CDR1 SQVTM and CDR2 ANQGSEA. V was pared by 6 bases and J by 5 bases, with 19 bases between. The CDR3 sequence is CSVQSSGTLETQYF. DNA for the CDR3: TGCAGCGTGCAAAGCTCCGGGACTCTTGAGACCCAGTACTTC.

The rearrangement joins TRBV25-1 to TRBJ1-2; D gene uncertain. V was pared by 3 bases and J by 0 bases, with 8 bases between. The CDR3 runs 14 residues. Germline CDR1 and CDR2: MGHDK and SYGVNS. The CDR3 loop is CASSDFGANYGYTF. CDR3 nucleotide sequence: TGTGCCAGCAGTGACTTCGGGGCTAACTATGGCTACACCTTC.

CDR3 region: CASRNRNKNTEAFF. CDR3 coding DNA: TGTGCCAGTAGGAACAGGAACAAGAACACTGAAGCTTTCTTT. This chain links TRBV19 with TRBJ1-1, with D possibly being TRBD1 (5 bases). Germline CDR1 and CDR2: LNHDA and SQIVND (reference sequence). V lost 6 bases and J lost 1, with 12 bases in between. This CDR3 region has 14 residues.

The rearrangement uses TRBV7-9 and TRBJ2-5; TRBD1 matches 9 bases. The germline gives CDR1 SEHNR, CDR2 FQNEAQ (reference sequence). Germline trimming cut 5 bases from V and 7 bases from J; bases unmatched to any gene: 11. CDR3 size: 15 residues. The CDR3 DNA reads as TGTGCCAGCAGCCCCCGGCGACAGGGGGAATCGACCCAGTACTTC. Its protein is CASSPRRQGESTQYF.

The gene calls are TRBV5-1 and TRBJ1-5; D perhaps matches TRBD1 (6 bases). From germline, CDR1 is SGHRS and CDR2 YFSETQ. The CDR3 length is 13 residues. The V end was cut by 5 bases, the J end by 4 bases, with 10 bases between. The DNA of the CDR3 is TGCGCCAGCAGATCGGACAGTAATCAGCCCCAGCATTTT. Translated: CASRSDSNQPQHF.

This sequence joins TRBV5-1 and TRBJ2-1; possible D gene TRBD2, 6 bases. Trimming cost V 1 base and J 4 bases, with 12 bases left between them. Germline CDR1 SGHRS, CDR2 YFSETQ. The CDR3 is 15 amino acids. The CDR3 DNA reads TGCGCCAGCAGCTTGAGTGGCGGGGAATACAATGAGCAGTTCTTC. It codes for CASSLSGGEYNEQFF.

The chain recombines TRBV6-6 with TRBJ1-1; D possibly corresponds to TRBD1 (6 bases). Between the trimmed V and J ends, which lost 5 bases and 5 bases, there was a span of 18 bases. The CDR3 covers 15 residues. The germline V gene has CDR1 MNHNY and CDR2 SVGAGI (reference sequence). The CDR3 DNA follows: TGTGCCAGCAGTGACCAGATGCAGGGGTGGACTGAAGCTTTCTTT. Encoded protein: CASSDQMQGWTEAFF.

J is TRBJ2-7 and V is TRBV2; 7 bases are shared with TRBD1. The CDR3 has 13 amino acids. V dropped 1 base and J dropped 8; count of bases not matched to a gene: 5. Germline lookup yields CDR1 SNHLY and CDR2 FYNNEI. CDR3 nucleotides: TGTGCCAGCAGTGAAGAGGGGGCTGGCCAGCAGTACTTC. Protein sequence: CASSEEGAGQQYF. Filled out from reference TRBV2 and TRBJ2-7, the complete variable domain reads EPEVTQTPSHQVTQMGQEVILRCVPISNHLYFYWYRQILGQKVEFLVSFYNNEISEKSEIFDDQFSVERPDGSNFTLKIRSTKLEDSAMYFCASSEEGAGQQYFGPGTRLTVT.

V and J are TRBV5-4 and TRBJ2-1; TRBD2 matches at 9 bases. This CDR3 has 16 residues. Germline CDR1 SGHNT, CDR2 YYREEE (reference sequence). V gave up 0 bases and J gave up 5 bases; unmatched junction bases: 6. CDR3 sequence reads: CASSLGVAGGDNEQFF. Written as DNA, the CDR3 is TGTGCCAGCAGCTTGGGAGTGGCGGGGGGGGACAATGAGCAGTTCTTC.

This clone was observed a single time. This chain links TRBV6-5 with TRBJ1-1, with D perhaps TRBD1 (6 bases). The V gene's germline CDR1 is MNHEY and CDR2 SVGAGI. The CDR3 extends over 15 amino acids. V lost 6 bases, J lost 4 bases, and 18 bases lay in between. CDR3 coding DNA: TGTGCCAGCAGGTCTGACGGACAGTACCGCACTGAAGCTTTCTTT. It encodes CASRSDGQYRTEAFF.

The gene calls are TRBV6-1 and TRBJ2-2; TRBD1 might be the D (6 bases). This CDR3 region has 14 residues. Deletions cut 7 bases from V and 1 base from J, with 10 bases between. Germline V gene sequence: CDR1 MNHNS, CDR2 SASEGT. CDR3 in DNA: TGTGCCAGCACCCCGGGACAGAACACCGGGGAGCTGTTTTTT. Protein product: CASTPGQNTGELFF.

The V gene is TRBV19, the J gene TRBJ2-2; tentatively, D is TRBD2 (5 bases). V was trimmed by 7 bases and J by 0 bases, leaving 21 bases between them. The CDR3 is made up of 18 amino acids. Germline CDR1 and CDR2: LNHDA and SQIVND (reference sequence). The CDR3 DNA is TGTGCCAGTATTAGAACCTTCGGGATCAACTCGAACACCGGGGAGCTGTTTTTT. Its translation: CASIRTFGINSNTGELFF.

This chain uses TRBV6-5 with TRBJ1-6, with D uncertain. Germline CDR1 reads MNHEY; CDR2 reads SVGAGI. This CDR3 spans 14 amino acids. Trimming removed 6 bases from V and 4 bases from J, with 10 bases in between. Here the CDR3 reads CASSFDTYNSPLHF. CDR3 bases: TGTGCCAGCAGCTTCGACACTTATAATTCACCCCTCCACTTT.

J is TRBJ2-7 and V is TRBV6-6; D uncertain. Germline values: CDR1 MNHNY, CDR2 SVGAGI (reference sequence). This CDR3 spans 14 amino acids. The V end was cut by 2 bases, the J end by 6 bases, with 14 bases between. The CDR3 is CASSYPSRGGEQYF. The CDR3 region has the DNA TGTGCCAGCAGTTACCCCAGTCGTGGTGGCGAGCAGTACTTC.

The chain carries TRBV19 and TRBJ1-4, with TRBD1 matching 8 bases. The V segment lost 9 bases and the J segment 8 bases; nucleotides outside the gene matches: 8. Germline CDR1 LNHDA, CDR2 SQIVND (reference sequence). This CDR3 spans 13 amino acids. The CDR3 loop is CASSDRGGEKLFF. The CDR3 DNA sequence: TGTGCCAGCTCCGACAGGGGAGGAGAAAAACTGTTTTTT.

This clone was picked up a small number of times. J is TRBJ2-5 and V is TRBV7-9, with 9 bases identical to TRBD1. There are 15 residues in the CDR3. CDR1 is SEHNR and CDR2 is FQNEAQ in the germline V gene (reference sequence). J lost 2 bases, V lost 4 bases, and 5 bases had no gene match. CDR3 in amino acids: CASSSRTGAQETQYF. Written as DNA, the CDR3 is TGTGCCAGCAGCTCCCGGACAGGGGCTCAAGAGACCCAGTACTTC.

This chain's CDR3 is CASSLLAGVLIRSEQFF. The CDR3 DNA reads TGTGCCAGCAGCTTATTAGCGGGAGTTCTTATCCGCAGTGAGCAGTTCTTC. The chain has TRBV7-9 and TRBJ2-1, with TRBD2 matching 9 bases. Germline loops: CDR1 SEHNR, CDR2 FQNEAQ (reference sequence). The CDR3 length is 17 residues. V lost 2 bases and J lost 9; bases outside the gene matches: 14. Variable domain in full (rest from reference TRBV7-9 and TRBJ2-1): DTGVSQNPRHKITKRGQNVTFRCDPISEHNRLYWYRQTLGQGPEFLTYFQNEAQLEKSRLLSDRFSAERPKGSFSTLEIQRTEQGDSAMYLCASSLLAGVLIRSEQFFGPGTRLTVL.

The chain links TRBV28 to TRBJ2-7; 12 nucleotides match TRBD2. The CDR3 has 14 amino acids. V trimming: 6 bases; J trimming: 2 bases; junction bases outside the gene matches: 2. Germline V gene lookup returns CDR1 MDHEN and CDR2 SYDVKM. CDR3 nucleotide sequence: TGTGCCAGCAGGCTAGCGGGGGGGACCTACGAGCAGTACTTC. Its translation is CASRLAGGTYEQYF.